Following are 26 T cell receptor beta chains from one sample sequenced in a study of T cell repertoires in cytomegalovirus infection. TCRdb reprocessed the reads via MiXCR and lists one record per CDR3 protein. This table has around 710,000 distinct CDR3 sequences, about 28% appearing once. For these TCRs, the target antigens are not known. Material: cultured CD8+ T cells from PBMCs, obtained from culture after CMV antigen stimulation. The receptors come from a human donor in good health (CMV status not recorded). Some clones in this sample may be carry-over from other donors' samples.

This chain joins TRBV15 and TRBJ2-1; D uncertain. The CDR3 is 13 amino acids. The V gene lost 1 base and the J gene lost 5 bases, with 6 bases spanning the gap. Germline CDR1 is LNHNV and CDR2 is YYDKDF (reference sequence). The CDR3 DNA sequence: TGTGCCACCAGCAGAGTTTGGGACAATGAGCAGTTCTTC. Residues: CATSRVWDNEQFF.

This chain joins TRBV4-1 and TRBJ1-1; no firm D call. The ends were cut back, 1 base at V and 4 bases at J, with 13 bases in the middle. The CDR3 sequence is 15 residues long. Germline CDR1 and CDR2: MGHRA and YSYEKL. CDR3 nucleotide sequence: TGCGCCAGCAGCCAAGGAAATCAGAGGGCCACTGAAGCTTTCTTT. Residues: CASSQGNQRATEAFF.

The V call is TRBV7-9, the J call TRBJ2-4, with a weak D call TRBD1 (6 bases). The V gene's germline CDR1 is SEHNR and CDR2 FQNEAQ (reference sequence). The V end lost 5 bases, the J end lost 0 bases, and 14 bases lay between the germline ends. The CDR3 sequence is 16 residues long. The CDR3 DNA reads TGTGCCAGCAGCCTCGGACAGACTCAAGCCAAAAACATTCAGTACTTC. Its protein is CASSLGQTQAKNIQYF.

This clonotype was counted a few times. A read error may produce the germline difference seen at one junction end. The V gene is TRBV4-1, the J gene TRBJ2-7, with D tentatively TRBD2 (6 bases). CDR3 length equals 15 residues. Germline V gene lookup returns CDR1 MGHRA and CDR2 YSYEKL. The CDR3 sequence is CASSQESGPFYEQYF. In nucleotides, the CDR3 is TGCGCCAGCAGTCAAGAAAGCGGGCCTTTTTACGAGCAGTACTTC.

There are a few counts of this clonotype. The chain couples TRBV27 to TRBJ2-7; 10 bases agree with TRBD2. The germline CDR1 and CDR2 sequences are MNHEY and SMNVEV (reference sequence). V gave up 3 bases and J gave up 5 bases; unmatched junction bases: 4. CDR3 length: 14 amino acids. The CDR3 region has the DNA TGTGCCAGCAGTTTTCGCGGACTAGCGGACGAGCAGTACTTC. Translated: CASSFRGLADEQYF.

The chain employs TRBV7-6 and TRBJ2-7; no clear D. The CDR3 is made up of 12 amino acids. V was trimmed by 5 bases and J by 6 bases, leaving 11 bases between them. Germline V gene sequence: CDR1 SGHVS, CDR2 FNYEAQ. The CDR3 coding sequence is TGTGCCAGCAGCCCCCTCCGCCTCGAGCAGTACTTC. Translation: CASSPLRLEQYF.

The chain couples TRBV6-5 to TRBJ2-2; the D is unclear. This CDR3 is built from 15 residues. Germline V CDR1 and CDR2: MNHEY, SVGAGI. Between the trimmed V and J ends, which lost 2 bases and 0 bases, there was a span of 7 bases. Here the CDR3 reads CASSYGAANTGELFF. The CDR3 coding sequence is TGTGCCAGCAGTTACGGCGCCGCGAACACCGGGGAGCTGTTTTTT.

This clonotype showed up just a few times. This chain links TRBV6-1 with TRBJ2-1; D is perhaps TRBD1 or TRBD2 (5 bases each). The germline CDR1 and CDR2 sequences are MNHNS and SASEGT. The CDR3 has 15 residues. V was trimmed by 6 bases and J by 0 bases, leaving 12 bases between them. The CDR3 loop is CASSAPRGSYNEQFF. The CDR3 DNA is TGTGCCAGCAGCGCCCCGAGGGGCTCCTACAATGAGCAGTTCTTC.

The chain carries TRBV11-3 and TRBJ2-3; 10 nucleotides agree with TRBD2. This CDR3 spans 15 amino acids. Germline V gene sequence: CDR1 SGHNT, CDR2 YENEEA. The ends lost 5 bases at V and 2 bases at J; junction bases unmatched: 4. This CDR3 is CASSPTSGDTDTQYF. CDR3 coding DNA: TGTGCCAGCAGCCCTACTAGCGGGGACACAGATACGCAGTATTTT.

As for this clonotype: A clone one base away is much larger, so this may be a read error. The rearrangement links TRBV7-2 to TRBJ1-2, with 8 bases fitting TRBD1. Per germline, CDR1 SGHTA and CDR2 FQGNSA. There are 14 residues in the CDR3. V shed 4 bases, J shed 10 bases, and the junction held 11 bases outside the gene matches. The CDR3 sequence: CASSSLIGQGVYTF. The CDR3 DNA sequence: TGTGCCAGCAGCTCCTTGATCGGACAGGGTGTCTACACCTTC. Full variable domain (outside the CDR3, taken from reference TRBV7-2 and TRBJ1-2): GAGVSQSPSNKVTEKGKDVELRCDPISGHTALYWYRQSLGQGLEFLIYFQGNSAPDKSGLPSDRFSAERTGGSVSTLTIQRTQQEDSAVYLCASSSLIGQGVYTFGSGTRLTVV.

This clonotype came up a few times. The chain uses TRBV7-9 and TRBJ2-7; unclear D gene. Trimming took 10 bases from V and 5 from J, leaving 9 bases between them. Germline V gene sequence: CDR1 SEHNR, CDR2 FQNEAQ (reference sequence). The CDR3 spans 10 residues. The chain's CDR3 is CATLTDEQYF. CDR3 DNA sequence: TGTGCCACCCTCACCGACGAGCAGTACTTC.

The genes are TRBV5-3 and TRBJ2-7, with 7 bases that match TRBD1. TRBV5-3 is an ORF; its function is uncertain. This CDR3 is 15 amino acids long. The V segment lost 8 bases and the J segment 3 bases; nucleotides outside the gene matches: 14. As DNA, the CDR3 is TGTGCCAGCAGCCCGAACAGGGGTAAAGGCTACGAGCAGTACTTC. It translates to CASSPNRGKGYEQYF.

This clonotype appeared a few times. V gene TRBV7-6 combines with J gene TRBJ2-5, with 8 bases identical to TRBD2. The V segment lost 4 bases and the J segment 5 bases; nucleotides outside the gene matches: 9. The CDR3 extends over 15 amino acids. Germline CDR1 is SGHVS and CDR2 is FNYEAQ. The chain's CDR3 is CASSSPGTRDETQYF. Here the CDR3 DNA reads TGTGCCAGCAGCTCCCCCGGGACTAGAGATGAGACCCAGTACTTC.

The V call is TRBV4-3, the J call TRBJ1-5; no reliable D call. V was cut by 0 bases and J by 7 bases, with 10 bases left in between. Germline V gene sequence: CDR1 LGHNA, CDR2 YSLEER. This CDR3 region has 14 residues. The CDR3 reads CASSQDWVNQPQHF. The CDR3 nucleotides are TGCGCCAGCAGCCAAGATTGGGTTAACCAGCCCCAGCATTTT.

V and J are TRBV14 and TRBJ2-1, with TRBD1 matching 7 bases. Germline CDR1 and CDR2: SGHDN and FVKESK. V dropped 3 bases and J dropped 7; count of bases not matched to a gene: 12. The CDR3 consists of 16 residues. The CDR3 protein is CASSHVPGQPFNEQFF. In nucleotides, the CDR3 is TGTGCCAGCAGCCACGTGCCGGGACAGCCATTTAATGAGCAGTTCTTC.

The V and J genes are TRBV6-2 or TRBV6-3 and TRBJ1-1; possible D gene TRBD1, 6 bases. CDR1 is MNHEY and CDR2 is SVGEGT in the germline V gene. There are 17 residues in the CDR3. Trimming took off 2 bases at V and 0 bases at J, with 16 bases between the two ends. CDR3 sequence (DNA): TGTGCCAGCAGTTACCAAGGACAGCTTATCATGAACACTGAAGCTTTCTTT. This sequence encodes CASSYQGQLIMNTEAFF.

This chain links TRBV2 with TRBJ2-1; D assignment may be TRBD1 or TRBD2 (5 bases each). CDR3 size: 13 residues. In germline, CDR1 is SNHLY, CDR2 FYNNEI. Trimming pared 7 bases from V and 4 bases from J, leaving 11 bases between. Here the CDR3 reads CASNWGTYNEQFF. DNA of the CDR3: TGTGCCAGCAATTGGGGGACGTACAATGAGCAGTTCTTC.

The sample holds a few counts of this clonotype. The chain combines TRBV4-1 with TRBJ1-4; D is possibly TRBD1 (5 bases). Germline V gene sequence: CDR1 MGHRA, CDR2 YSYEKL. The length of the CDR3 is 15 residues. V shed 6 bases and J shed 8 bases, with 19 bases lying between them. The CDR3 DNA is TGCGCCAGCAGGCCGGCGGCGGGACCCGACGAAAAACTGTTTTTT. Translated: CASRPAAGPDEKLFF.

In its sample, this clonotype was seen many times. The chain couples TRBV27 to TRBJ1-5; D uncertain. The CDR3 spans 15 residues. The germline gives CDR1 MNHEY, CDR2 SMNVEV (reference sequence). Trimming cost V 0 bases and J 0 bases, with 6 bases left between them. Written as DNA, the CDR3 is TGTGCCAGCAGTTTATCGGGATATAGCAATCAGCCCCAGCATTTT. This encodes CASSLSGYSNQPQHF.

The CDR3 loop is CASTDGQNSNQPQHF. The CDR3 DNA follows: TGTGCCAGTACCGACGGACAAAATAGCAATCAGCCCCAGCATTTT. The V and J genes are TRBV19 and TRBJ1-5, with D perhaps TRBD1 (5 bases). This CDR3 has 15 amino acids. Germline CDR1 reads LNHDA; CDR2 reads SQIVND (reference sequence). The germline V and J ends were trimmed by 7 bases and 0 bases, with 13 bases remaining between them.

The rearrangement links TRBV6-6 to TRBJ2-1; D is possibly TRBD2 (7 bases). CDR3 length: 13 amino acids. From germline, CDR1 is MNHNY and CDR2 SVGAGI (reference sequence). Trimming stripped 2 bases from V and 10 bases from J, with 12 bases between. The CDR3 is CASSYGGAGEQFF. The CDR3 region has the DNA TGTGCCAGCAGTTACGGGGGGGCGGGAGAGCAGTTCTTC.

This clonotype was observed a few times. The rearrangement links TRBV7-2 to TRBJ2-3; TRBD2 is a possible D gene (5 bases). The V end lost 2 bases, the J end lost 3 bases, and 12 bases lay between the germline ends. The CDR3 is made up of 15 amino acids. Germline lookup yields CDR1 SGHTA and CDR2 FQGNSA. Here the CDR3 reads CASSLMVGVTDTQYF. CDR3 DNA sequence: TGTGCCAGCAGCTTAATGGTCGGGGTAACAGATACGCAGTATTTT.

This clonotype was seen only a few times. This chain connects TRBV6-1 to TRBJ2-2; 7 bases map to TRBD2. CDR1 is MNHNS and CDR2 is SASEGT in the germline V gene. Trimming at V came to 5 bases and at J to 7 bases, leaving 10 bases not matched to a gene. The CDR3 is 15 residues long. CDR3: CASSFSGGVDGELFF. The CDR3 DNA follows: TGTGCCAGCAGTTTTTCGGGAGGAGTGGACGGGGAGCTGTTTTTT.

Comments on this clonotype: At one end the junction does not follow the germline gene, possibly because of a read error. This chain uses TRBV7-2 with TRBJ2-5; no reliable D call. Germline V CDR1 and CDR2: SGHTA, FQGNSA. The CDR3 loop spans 13 amino acids. The chain's CDR3 is CARSLSGRETQYF. CDR3 in DNA: TGTGCCAGGAGCTTATCGGGCCGGGAGACCCAGTACTTC. Using reference TRBV7-2 and TRBJ2-5 for the parts outside the CDR3, the full variable domain is GAGVSQSPSNKVTEKGKDVELRCDPISGHTALYWYRQSLGQGLEFLIYFQGNSAPDKSGLPSDRFSAERTGGSVSTLTIQRTQQEDSAVYLCARSLSGRETQYFGPGTRLLVL.

This clonotype has only a few counts. This chain links TRBV28 with TRBJ2-1, with D tentatively TRBD1 (6 bases). The CDR3 has 15 amino acids. With 9 bases removed from V and 0 bases from J, the gap between germline ends came to 15 bases. The germline CDR1 and CDR2 sequences are MDHEN and SYDVKM. The CDR3 protein is CASSSPGASYNEQFF. For the CDR3, the DNA is TGTGCCAGTTCCTCGCCAGGGGCCTCCTACAATGAGCAGTTCTTC.

The chain links TRBV7-9 to TRBJ2-7; D gene ambiguous. The CDR3 totals 11 residues. Germline CDR1 reads SEHNR; CDR2 reads FQNEAQ (reference sequence). Trimming took off 3 bases at V and 10 bases at J, with 10 bases between the two ends. CDR3 in amino acids: CASSLKGIQYV. The DNA of the CDR3 is TGTGCCAGCAGCTTGAAAGGAATTCAGTACGTC.